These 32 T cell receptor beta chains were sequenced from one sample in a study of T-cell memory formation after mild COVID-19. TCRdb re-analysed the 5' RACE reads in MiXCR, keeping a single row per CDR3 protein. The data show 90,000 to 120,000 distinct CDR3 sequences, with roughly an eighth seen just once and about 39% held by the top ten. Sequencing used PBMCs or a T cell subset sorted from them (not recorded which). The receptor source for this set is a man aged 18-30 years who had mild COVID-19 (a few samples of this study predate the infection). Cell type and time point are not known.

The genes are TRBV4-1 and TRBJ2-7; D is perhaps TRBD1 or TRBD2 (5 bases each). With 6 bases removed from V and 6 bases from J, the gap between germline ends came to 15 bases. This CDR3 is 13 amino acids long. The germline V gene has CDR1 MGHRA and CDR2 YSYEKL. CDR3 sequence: CASSPGTRLEQYF. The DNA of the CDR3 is TGCGCCAGCAGTCCCGGGACCCGACTCGAGCAGTACTTC.

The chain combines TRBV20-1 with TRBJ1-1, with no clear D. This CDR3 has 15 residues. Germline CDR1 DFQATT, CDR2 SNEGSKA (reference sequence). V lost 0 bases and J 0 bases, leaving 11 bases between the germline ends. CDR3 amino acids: CSARDLREMNTEAFF. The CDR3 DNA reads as TGCAGTGCTAGAGATTTGAGAGAAATGAACACTGAAGCTTTCTTT.

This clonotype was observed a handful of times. The CDR3 DNA sequence: TGTGCCAGCAGCCCTGACAGGGACCGCTATGGCTACACCTTC. It specifies CASSPDRDRYGYTF. V is TRBV7-9 and J is TRBJ1-2; 7 nucleotides line up with TRBD1. Per germline, CDR1 SEHNR and CDR2 FQNEAQ (reference sequence). V lost 5 bases, J lost 4 bases, and 7 bases stayed unmatched. This CDR3 has 14 residues.

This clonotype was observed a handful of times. The chain's CDR3 is CASSARWDRQETQYF. The CDR3 region has the DNA TGTGCCAGCAGCGCGCGTTGGGACAGGCAAGAGACCCAGTACTTC. This rearrangement joins TRBV7-7 to TRBJ2-5; TRBD1 agrees at 8 bases. The V segment lost 5 bases and the J segment 2 bases; nucleotides outside the gene matches: 7. Germline loops: CDR1 SSHAT, CDR2 FNYEAQ (reference sequence). The CDR3 totals 15 residues.

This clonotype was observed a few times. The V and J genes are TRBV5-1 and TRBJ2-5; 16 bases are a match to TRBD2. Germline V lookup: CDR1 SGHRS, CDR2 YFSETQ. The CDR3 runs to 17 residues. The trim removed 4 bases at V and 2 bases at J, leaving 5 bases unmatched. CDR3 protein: CASSEGLAGGRQETQYF. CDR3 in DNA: TGCGCCAGCAGCGAGGGACTAGCGGGGGGGCGTCAAGAGACCCAGTACTTC.

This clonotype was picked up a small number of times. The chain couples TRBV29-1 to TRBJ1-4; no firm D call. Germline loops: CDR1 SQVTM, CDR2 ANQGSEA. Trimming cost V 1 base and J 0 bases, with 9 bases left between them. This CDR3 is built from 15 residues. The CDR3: CSVEGSAATNEKLFF. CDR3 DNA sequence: TGCAGCGTTGAAGGGTCGGCAGCAACTAATGAAAAACTGTTTTTT.

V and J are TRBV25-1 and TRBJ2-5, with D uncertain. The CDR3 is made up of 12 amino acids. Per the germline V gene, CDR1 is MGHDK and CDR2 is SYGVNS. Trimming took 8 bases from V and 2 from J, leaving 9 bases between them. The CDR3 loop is CASGWGQETQYF. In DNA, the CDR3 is TGTGCCAGCGGCTGGGGTCAAGAGACCCAGTACTTC.

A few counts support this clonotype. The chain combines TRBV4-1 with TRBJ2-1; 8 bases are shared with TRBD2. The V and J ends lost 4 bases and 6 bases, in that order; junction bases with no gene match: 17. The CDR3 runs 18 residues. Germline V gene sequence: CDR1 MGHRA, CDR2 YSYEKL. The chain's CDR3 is CASSLRGGGSTSSNEQFF. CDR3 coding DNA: TGCGCCAGCAGCCTACGAGGCGGGGGGTCCACTTCCAGCAATGAGCAGTTCTTC.

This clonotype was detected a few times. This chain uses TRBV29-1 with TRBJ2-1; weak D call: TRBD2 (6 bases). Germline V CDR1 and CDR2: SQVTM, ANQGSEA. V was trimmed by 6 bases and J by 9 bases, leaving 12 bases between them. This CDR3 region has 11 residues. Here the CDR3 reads CSVRLVREQFF. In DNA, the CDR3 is TGCAGCGTCCGACTAGTTCGTGAGCAGTTCTTC.

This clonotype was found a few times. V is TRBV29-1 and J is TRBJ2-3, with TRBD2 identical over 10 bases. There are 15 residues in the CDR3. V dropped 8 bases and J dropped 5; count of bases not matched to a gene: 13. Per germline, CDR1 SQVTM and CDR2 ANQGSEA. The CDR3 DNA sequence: TGCAGCCTCGTCCAGCGGGGGGGCCTGTTAGATACGCAGTATTTT. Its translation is CSLVQRGGLLDTQYF.

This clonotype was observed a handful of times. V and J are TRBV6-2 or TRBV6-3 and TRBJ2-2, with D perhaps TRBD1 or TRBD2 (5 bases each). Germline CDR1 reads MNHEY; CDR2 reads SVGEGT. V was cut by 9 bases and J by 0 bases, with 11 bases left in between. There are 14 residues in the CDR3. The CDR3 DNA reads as TGTGCCAGGTTGGGGGATTCGAACACCGGGGAGCTGTTTTTT. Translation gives CARLGDSNTGELFF.

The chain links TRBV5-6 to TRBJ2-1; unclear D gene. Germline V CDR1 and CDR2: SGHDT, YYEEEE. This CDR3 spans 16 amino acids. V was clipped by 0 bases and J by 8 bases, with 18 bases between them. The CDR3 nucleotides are TGTGCCAGCAGCTTGGCCGGGCGCCGGTCCACGGATGAGCAGTTCTTC. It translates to CASSLAGRRSTDEQFF.

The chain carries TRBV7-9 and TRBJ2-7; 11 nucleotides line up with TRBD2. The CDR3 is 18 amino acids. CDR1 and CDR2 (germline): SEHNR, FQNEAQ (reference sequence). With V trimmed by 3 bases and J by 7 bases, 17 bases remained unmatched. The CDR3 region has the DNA TGTGCCAGCAGCTTGGGGACTAGCGGCCTAATAGACGTCTGGGAGCAGTACTTC. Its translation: CASSLGTSGLIDVWEQYF.

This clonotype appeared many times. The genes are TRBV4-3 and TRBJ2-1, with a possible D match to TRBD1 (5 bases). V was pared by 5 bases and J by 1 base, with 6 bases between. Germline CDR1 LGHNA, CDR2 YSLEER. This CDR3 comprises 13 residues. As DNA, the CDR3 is TGCGCCAGCAGCGCAGGGTCCTACAATGAGCAGTTCTTC. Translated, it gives CASSAGSYNEQFF.

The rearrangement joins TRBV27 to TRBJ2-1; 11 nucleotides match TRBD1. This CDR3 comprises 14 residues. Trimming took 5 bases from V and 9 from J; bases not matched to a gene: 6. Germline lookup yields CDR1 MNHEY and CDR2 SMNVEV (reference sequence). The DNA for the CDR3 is TGTGCCAGCAGTCCCGGACAGGGGGCTATTGAGCAGTTCTTC. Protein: CASSPGQGAIEQFF.

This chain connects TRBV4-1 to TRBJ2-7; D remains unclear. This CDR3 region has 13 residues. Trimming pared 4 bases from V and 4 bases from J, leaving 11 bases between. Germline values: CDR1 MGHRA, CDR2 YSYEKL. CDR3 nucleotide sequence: TGCGCCAGCAGCCTGCGGCCGGCGTACGAGCAGTACTTC. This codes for CASSLRPAYEQYF.

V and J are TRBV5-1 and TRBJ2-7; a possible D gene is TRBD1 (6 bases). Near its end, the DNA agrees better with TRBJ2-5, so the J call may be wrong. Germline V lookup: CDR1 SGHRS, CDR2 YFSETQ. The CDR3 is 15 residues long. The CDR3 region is CASSSGQIWQETQYF. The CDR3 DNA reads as TGCGCCAGCAGTTCCGGACAGATATGGCAAGAGACCCAGTACTTC.

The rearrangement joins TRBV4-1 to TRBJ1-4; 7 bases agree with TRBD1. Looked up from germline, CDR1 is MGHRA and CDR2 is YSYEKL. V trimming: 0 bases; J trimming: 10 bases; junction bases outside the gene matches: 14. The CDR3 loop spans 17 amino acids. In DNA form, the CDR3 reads TGCGCCAGCAGCCAAGACTGGGACAGCCTAATGAAGGGAAAACTGTTTTTT. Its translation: CASSQDWDSLMKGKLFF.

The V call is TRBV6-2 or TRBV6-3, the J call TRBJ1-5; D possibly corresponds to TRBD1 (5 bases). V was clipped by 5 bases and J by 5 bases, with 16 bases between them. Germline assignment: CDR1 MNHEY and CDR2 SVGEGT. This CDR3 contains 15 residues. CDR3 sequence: CASSHKGRDYQPQHF. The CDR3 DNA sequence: TGTGCCAGCAGTCACAAGGGACGGGACTATCAGCCCCAGCATTTT.

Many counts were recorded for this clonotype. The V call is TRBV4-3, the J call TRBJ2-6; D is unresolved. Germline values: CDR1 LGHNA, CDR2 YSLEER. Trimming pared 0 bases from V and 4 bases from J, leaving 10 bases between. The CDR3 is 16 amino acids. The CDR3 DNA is TGCGCCAGCAGCCAAGATCCAACTCTGGGGGCCAACGTCCTGACTTTC. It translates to CASSQDPTLGANVLTF.

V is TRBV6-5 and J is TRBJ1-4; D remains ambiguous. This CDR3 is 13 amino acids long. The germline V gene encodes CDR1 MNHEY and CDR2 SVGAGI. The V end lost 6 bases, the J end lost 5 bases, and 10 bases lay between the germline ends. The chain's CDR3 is CASSWRVNEKLFF. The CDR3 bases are TGTGCCAGCAGCTGGAGGGTGAATGAAAAACTGTTTTTT.

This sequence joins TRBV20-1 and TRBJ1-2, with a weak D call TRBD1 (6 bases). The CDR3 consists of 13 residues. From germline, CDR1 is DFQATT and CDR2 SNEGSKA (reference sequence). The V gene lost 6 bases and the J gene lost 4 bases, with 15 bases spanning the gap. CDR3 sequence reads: CSARYRVFYGYTF. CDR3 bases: TGCAGTGCCCGGTACAGGGTCTTCTATGGCTACACCTTC.

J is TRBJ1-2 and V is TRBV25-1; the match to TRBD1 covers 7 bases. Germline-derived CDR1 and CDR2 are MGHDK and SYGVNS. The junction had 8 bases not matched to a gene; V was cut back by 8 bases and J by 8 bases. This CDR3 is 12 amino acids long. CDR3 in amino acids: CASGTVSEGYTF. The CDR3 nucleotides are TGTGCCAGCGGGACAGTTTCGGAGGGCTACACCTTC.

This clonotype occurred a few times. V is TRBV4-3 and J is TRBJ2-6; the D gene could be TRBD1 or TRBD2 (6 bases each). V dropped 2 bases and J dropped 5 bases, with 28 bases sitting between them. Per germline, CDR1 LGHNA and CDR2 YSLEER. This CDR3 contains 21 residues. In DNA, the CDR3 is TGCGCCAGCAGCCAACTCTACAAATTGGGGGGCAAGTGGGGCCGGGCCAACGTCCTGACTTTC. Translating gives CASSQLYKLGGKWGRANVLTF.

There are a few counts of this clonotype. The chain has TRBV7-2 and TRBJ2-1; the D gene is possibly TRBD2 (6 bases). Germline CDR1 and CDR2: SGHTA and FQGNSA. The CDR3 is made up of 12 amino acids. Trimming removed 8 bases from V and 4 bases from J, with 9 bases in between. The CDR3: CASRGSYNEQFF. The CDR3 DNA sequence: TGTGCCAGCCGGGGGTCTTACAATGAGCAGTTCTTC.

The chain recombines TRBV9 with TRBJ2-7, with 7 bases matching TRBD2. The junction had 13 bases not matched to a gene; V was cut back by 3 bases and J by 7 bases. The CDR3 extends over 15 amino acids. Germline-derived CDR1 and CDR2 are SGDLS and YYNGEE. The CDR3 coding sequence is TGTGCCAGCAGCGAGGAGGGAACCATAGCGGGTGAGCAGTACTTC. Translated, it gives CASSEEGTIAGEQYF.

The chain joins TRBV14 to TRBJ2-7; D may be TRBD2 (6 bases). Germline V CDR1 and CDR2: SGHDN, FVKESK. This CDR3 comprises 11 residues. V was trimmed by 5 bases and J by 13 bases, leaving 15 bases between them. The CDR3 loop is CASSGGLLCYF. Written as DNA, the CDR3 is TGTGCCAGCAGCGGGGGACTTTTGTGCTACTTC.

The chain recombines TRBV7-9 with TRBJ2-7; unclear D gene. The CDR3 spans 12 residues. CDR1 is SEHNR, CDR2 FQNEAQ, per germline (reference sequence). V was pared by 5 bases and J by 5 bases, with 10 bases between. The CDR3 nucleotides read TGTGCCAGCAGCGACTTTGGCCACGAGCAGTACTTC. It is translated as CASSDFGHEQYF.

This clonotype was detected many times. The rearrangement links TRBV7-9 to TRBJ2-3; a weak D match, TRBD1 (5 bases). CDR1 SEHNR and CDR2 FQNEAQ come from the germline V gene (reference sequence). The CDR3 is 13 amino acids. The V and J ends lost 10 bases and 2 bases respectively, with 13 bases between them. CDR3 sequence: CATQAGPTDTQYF. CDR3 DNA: TGTGCCACCCAGGCAGGGCCCACAGATACGCAGTATTTT.

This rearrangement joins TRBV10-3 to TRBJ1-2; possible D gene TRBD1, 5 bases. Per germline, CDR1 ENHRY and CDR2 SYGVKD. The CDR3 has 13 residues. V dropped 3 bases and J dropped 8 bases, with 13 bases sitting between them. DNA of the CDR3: TGTGCCATCAGTGATGAGGGGTCAAGGGGCTACACCTTC. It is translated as CAISDEGSRGYTF.

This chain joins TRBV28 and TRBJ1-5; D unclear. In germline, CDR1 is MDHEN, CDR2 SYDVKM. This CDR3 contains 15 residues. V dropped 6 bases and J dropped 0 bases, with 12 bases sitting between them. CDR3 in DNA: TGTGCCAGCAGCCCGGTTGGGGATAGCAATCAGCCCCAGCATTTT. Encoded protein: CASSPVGDSNQPQHF.

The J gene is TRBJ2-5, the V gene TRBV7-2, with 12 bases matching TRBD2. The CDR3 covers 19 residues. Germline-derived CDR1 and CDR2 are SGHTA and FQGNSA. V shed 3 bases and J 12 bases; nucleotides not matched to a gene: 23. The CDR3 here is CASSLGNGPLRGSSGGEYF. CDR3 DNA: TGTGCCAGCAGCTTGGGGAATGGGCCCCTCAGGGGGTCTAGCGGGGGGGAGTACTTC.